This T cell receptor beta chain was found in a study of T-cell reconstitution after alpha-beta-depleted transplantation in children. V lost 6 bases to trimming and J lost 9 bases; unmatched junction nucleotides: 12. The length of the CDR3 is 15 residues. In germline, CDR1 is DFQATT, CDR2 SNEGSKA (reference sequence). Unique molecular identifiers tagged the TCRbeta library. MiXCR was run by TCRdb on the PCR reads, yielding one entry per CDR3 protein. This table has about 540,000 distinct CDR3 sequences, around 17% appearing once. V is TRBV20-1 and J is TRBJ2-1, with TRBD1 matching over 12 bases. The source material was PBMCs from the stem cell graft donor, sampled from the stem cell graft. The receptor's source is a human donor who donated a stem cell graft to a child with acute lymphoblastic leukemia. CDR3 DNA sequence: TGCAGTGCGGAGCCGGGGACAGGGGGCCGAAGTGAGCAGTTCTTC. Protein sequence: CSAEPGTGGRSEQFF.